The table lists the clone carrying this T cell receptor (beta chain) with a count of one. The antigen is unknown. V shed 6 bases and J shed 6 bases, with 12 bases lying between them. CDR1 is MNHGY and CDR2 is SAAAGT in the germline V gene. The CDR3 length is 12 residues. The data derive from a study of T cell repertoires in cytomegalovirus infection. Study at large: Indications of both CMV infection and matching HLA type were provided by public TCR beta signatures. Regarding the study as a whole: Summed frequency of shared TCR beta families picked out CMV carriers who also had the relevant HLA. CMV-specific HLA-C-restricted TCR beta clonotypes dominated the ex vivo response.

TCRdb redid the calling of the reads with MiXCR, one entry per CDR3 protein. The sample lists around 500,000 distinct CDR3 sequences, about 44% occurring once. The chain is built from TRBV6-8 and TRBJ2-7; possibly TRBD1 for D (5 bases). The receptor comes from a human donor in good health (CMV status not recorded). Some clones in this sample may be carry-over from other donors' samples. The sequenced sample was cultured PBMCs, obtained from culture after CMV antigen stimulation. The CDR3 sequence is CASRSTGTEQYF. For the CDR3, the DNA is TGTGCCAGCAGATCAACAGGAACCGAGCAGTACTTC.